Listed here are 18 T cell receptor beta chains from one sample, sequenced in a study of read filtering for tumor transcriptome and immune sequencing. The library was built from about 400 ng RNA with molecular barcoded adaptors for alpha/delta and beta/gamma chains. Each CDR3 protein gets one entry after TCRdb re-called the reads with MiXCR. The table records approximately 140,000 distinct CDR3 sequences, less than 15% of them present only once. Material for sequencing was a population of CD138-negative cells sorted from bone marrow. The receptors come from a donor aged 40 or over with multiple myeloma.

This clonotype was observed at least ten times. The chain has TRBV6-5 and TRBJ1-1, with a possible D match to TRBD1 (5 bases). Germline values: CDR1 MNHEY, CDR2 SVGAGI. V was trimmed by 0 bases and J by 1 base, leaving 12 bases between them. The CDR3 is 16 residues long. The CDR3 is CASSYSRYRGNTEAFF. CDR3 DNA: TGTGCCAGCAGTTACTCTCGCTATAGGGGGAACACTGAAGCTTTCTTT.

Worth noting for this clonotype: Since a much larger clone is just one base distant, this may be a read error. The chain employs TRBV9 and TRBJ2-1, with D tentatively TRBD2 (6 bases). The germline V gene has CDR1 SGDLS and CDR2 YYNGEE. The CDR3 extends over 13 amino acids. CDR3 amino acids: CASSVGGNNEQLF. The CDR3 nucleotides read TGTGCCAGCAGCGTCGGCGGGAACAATGAGCAGCTCTTC.

This clonotype was detected many times. The CDR3 DNA follows: TGCGCCAGCAGCTTAACCAGACAGAACACCGGGGAGCTGTTTTTT. Amino acids: CASSLTRQNTGELFF. V is TRBV5-1 and J is TRBJ2-2; D gene unclear. Trimming took off 2 bases at V and 1 base at J, with 9 bases between the two ends. Per the germline V gene, CDR1 is SGHRS and CDR2 is YFSETQ. This CDR3 region has 15 residues.

In this sample, this clonotype turned up many times. The chain recombines TRBV7-2 with TRBJ2-3, with no clear D. In germline, CDR1 is SGHTA, CDR2 FQGNSA. This CDR3 comprises 12 residues. V gave up 5 bases and J gave up 0 bases, with 3 bases separating them. CDR3 sequence (DNA): TGTGCCAGCAGCGAGAGCACAGATACGCAGTATTTT. Protein product: CASSESTDTQYF.

At least ten counts were recorded for this clonotype. This rearrangement joins TRBV4-1 to TRBJ2-5, with D possibly TRBD2 on 5 matching bases. The CDR3 sequence is 14 residues long. Germline V CDR1 and CDR2: MGHRA, YSYEKL. Trimming cost V 2 bases and J 3 bases, with 10 bases left between them. The CDR3 DNA reads as TGCGCCAGCAGCCAACCGAGAGGGAAAGAGACCCAGTACTTC. As protein: CASSQPRGKETQYF.

This clonotype was recorded at least ten times. The gene calls are TRBV18 and TRBJ1-5; unclear D gene. This CDR3 has 15 amino acids. Per the germline V gene, CDR1 is KGHSH and CDR2 is LQKENI. V gave up 6 bases and J gave up 2 bases, with 14 bases separating them. DNA of the CDR3: TGTGCCAGCTCGGGTCGGGAATGGGGCAATCAGCCCCAGCATTTT. This gives the protein CASSGREWGNQPQHF.

Regarding this clonotype: A read error is possible here, since a much larger clone lies one base away. The genes are TRBV4-2 and TRBJ2-2; D uncertain. Trimming removed 1 base at V and 10 bases at J, with 10 bases between. CDR3 length: 13 amino acids. Germline-derived CDR1 and CDR2 are LGHNA and YNFKEQ. The CDR3 DNA reads TGTGCCAGCAGCCAAGGTCCGGGCCTGGAGCTGTTTTTT. This translates into CASSQGPGLELFF.

This clonotype was counted at least ten times. The chain carries TRBV5-5 and TRBJ1-1; D gene ambiguous. Between the trimmed V and J ends, which lost 2 bases and 4 bases, there was a span of 9 bases. CDR1 is SGHKS, CDR2 YYEKEE, per germline (reference sequence). This CDR3 is 13 amino acids long. For the CDR3, the DNA is TGTGCCAGCAGCTTTTGGAGTGGCACTGAAGCTTTCTTT. Protein sequence: CASSFWSGTEAFF.

This clonotype was seen many times. The chain employs TRBV6-5 and TRBJ2-5, with TRBD2 identical over 11 bases. V shed 4 bases, J shed 4 bases, and the junction held 5 bases outside the gene matches. The CDR3 is 15 residues long. CDR1 is MNHEY, CDR2 SVGAGI, per germline. CDR3 in amino acids: CASSLLAGGRETQYF. The DNA for the CDR3 is TGTGCCAGCAGTTTGCTAGCGGGAGGACGAGAGACCCAGTACTTC.

This clonotype was seen at least ten times. V is TRBV12-3 or TRBV12-4 and J is TRBJ2-3; no clear D gene. V lost 3 bases and J lost 0, with 13 bases in between. The CDR3 extends over 16 amino acids. CDR3 in DNA: TGTGCCAGCAGTTTTGGGCGGAAGACTAGCACAGATACGCAGTATTTT. Residues: CASSFGRKTSTDTQYF.

A remark on this clonotype: At one boundary the junction diverges from the germline segment, which might be a read error. The gene calls are TRBV4-1 and TRBJ2-5; D remains ambiguous. The CDR3 is 13 residues long. Germline CDR1 is MGHRA and CDR2 is YSYEKL. CDR3 nucleotide sequence: TGCGCCAGCAGCCATTCAGAGGCTGAGACCCAGCACTTC. This translates into CASSHSEAETQHF.

This clonotype was observed many times. This chain uses TRBV18 with TRBJ1-5; possible D gene TRBD1, 5 bases. The CDR3 has 13 residues. Germline lookup yields CDR1 KGHSH and CDR2 LQKENI. With 5 bases removed from V and 4 bases from J, the gap between germline ends came to 9 bases. Here the CDR3 reads CASSRQPNQPQHF. The CDR3 DNA reads TGTGCCAGCTCAAGACAGCCTAATCAGCCCCAGCATTTT.

The sample holds many counts of this clonotype. The V and J genes are TRBV4-1 and TRBJ2-3; no clear D gene. Trimming pared 0 bases from V and 0 bases from J, leaving 4 bases between. There are 14 residues in the CDR3. The germline V gene has CDR1 MGHRA and CDR2 YSYEKL. The CDR3 protein is CASSQDMSTDTQYF. The CDR3, as DNA: TGCGCCAGCAGCCAAGATATGAGCACAGATACGCAGTATTTT.

A remark on this clonotype: This may stem from a read error, because a much larger clone lies one nucleotide away. The chain couples TRBV7-2 to TRBJ1-5; D gene unclear. CDR3 length: 15 residues. CDR1 and CDR2 from the germline V gene are SGHTA and FQGNSA. V lost 4 bases, J lost 0 bases, and 10 bases lay in between. CDR3 sequence reads: CASSSGGYSNQPQHF. The CDR3 DNA sequence: TGTGCCAGCAGCTCGGGCGGATATAGCAATCAGCCCCAGCATTTT.

This clonotype occurred many times. This chain joins TRBV20-1 and TRBJ2-5; 10 nucleotides agree with TRBD2. Germline-derived CDR1 and CDR2 are DFQATT and SNEGSKA (reference sequence). The CDR3 runs to 17 residues. V dropped 0 bases and J dropped 1; count of bases not matched to a gene: 8. CDR3: CSARDKLAGIRQETQYF. In nucleotides, the CDR3 is TGCAGTGCTAGAGATAAACTAGCGGGAATCCGCCAAGAGACCCAGTACTTC.

On this clonotype itself: Its ends do not fully match the called genes, so a read error is possible. The chain combines TRBV10-3 with TRBJ2-7; 8 positions agree with TRBD2. CDR3 length equals 12 residues. Per germline, CDR1 ENHRY and CDR2 SYGVKD. CDR3 nucleotides: TGTGCCATCAGTTCACGGGAGGGCGAGCAGGACTTT. Translating it yields CAISSREGEQDF.

This clonotype was seen at least ten times. The chain has TRBV29-1 and TRBJ1-1; weak D call: TRBD1 (6 bases). V shed 6 bases and J shed 3 bases, with 14 bases lying between them. Germline-derived CDR1 and CDR2 are SQVTM and ANQGSEA. CDR3 length: 13 amino acids. CDR3 sequence reads: CSVVQGTHTEAFF. In nucleotides, the CDR3 is TGCAGCGTCGTACAGGGAACGCACACTGAAGCTTTCTTT.

This clonotype was detected ten times or more. This rearrangement joins TRBV29-1 to TRBJ1-5; 9 nucleotides match TRBD1. This CDR3 is 13 amino acids long. Trimming removed 7 bases from V and 2 bases from J; junction bases left unmatched: 3. From germline, CDR1 is SQVTM and CDR2 ANQGSEA. This CDR3 is CSARTGGNQPQHF. The CDR3 DNA is TGCAGCGCCCGGACAGGGGGCAATCAGCCCCAGCATTTT.